This T cell receptor beta chain was observed in a study of blood T cell repertoires in COVID-19. Study-level background: Acute and convalescent COVID-19 samples came from the United States, Italy and Spain. In each case, the material was cDNA or gDNA derived from T cells, B-cell-depleted T cells, or PBMCs.

CDR1 and CDR2 (germline): SGHRS, YFSETQ. Trimming cost V 4 bases and J 8 bases; bases outside gene matches: 21. The CDR3 covers 18 residues. As originally analysed: By means of reference gene primer amplification, nucleated cell counts were estimated. This table comes from immunoSEQ multiplex PCR, and its TCRdb copy is limited to in-frame clones, with some not included. The V and J calls and clone size come from that table; D and trimming were worked out from the DNA. The table lists some 270,000 clones, around 90% of them singletons. This clone was detected once. The Seattle patients joined while their infection was active and were tracked longitudinally afterward.

The gene calls are TRBV5-1 and TRBJ1-2; 9 bases fit TRBD1. The TCR was taken from a woman aged 60-75 years with COVID-19, enrolled during active disease. The sample taken for sequencing was peripheral blood. The CDR3 is CASSPFAGTGNPLGGYTF. The CDR3 DNA reads TGCGCCAGCAGCCCCTTTGCCGGGACAGGGAACCCCCTTGGCGGCTACACCTTC. The full variable domain, in which reference TRBV5-1 and TRBJ1-2 provide the parts outside the CDR3, is KAGVTQTPRYLIKTRGQQVTLSCSPISGHRSVSWYQQTPGQGLQFLFEYFSETQRNKGNFPGRFSGRQFSNSRSEMNVSTLELGDSALYLCASSPFAGTGNPLGGYTFGSGTRLTVV.